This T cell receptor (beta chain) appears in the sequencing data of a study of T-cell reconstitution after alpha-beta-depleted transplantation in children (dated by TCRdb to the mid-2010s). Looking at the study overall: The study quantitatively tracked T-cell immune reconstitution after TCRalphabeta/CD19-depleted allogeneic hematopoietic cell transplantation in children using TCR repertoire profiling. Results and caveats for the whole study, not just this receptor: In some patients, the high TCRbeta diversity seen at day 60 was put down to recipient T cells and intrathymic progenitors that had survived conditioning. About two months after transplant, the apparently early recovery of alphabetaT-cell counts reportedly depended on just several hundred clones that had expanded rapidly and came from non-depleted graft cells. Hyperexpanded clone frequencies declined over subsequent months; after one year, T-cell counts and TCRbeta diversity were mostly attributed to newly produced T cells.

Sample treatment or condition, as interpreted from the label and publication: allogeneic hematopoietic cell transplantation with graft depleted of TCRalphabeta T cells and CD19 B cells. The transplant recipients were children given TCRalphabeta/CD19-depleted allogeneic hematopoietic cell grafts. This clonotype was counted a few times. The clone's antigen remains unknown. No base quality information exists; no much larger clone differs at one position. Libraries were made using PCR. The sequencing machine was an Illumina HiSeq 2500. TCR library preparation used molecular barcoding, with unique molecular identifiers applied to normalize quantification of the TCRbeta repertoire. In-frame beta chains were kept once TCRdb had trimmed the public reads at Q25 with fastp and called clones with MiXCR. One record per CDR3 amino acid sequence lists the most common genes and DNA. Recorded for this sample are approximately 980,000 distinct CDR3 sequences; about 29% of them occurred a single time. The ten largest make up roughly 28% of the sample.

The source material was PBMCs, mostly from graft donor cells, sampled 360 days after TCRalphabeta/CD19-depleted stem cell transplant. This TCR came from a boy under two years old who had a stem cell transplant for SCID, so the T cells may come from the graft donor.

The CDR3: CASSLEEFGRPEAFF. The nucleotides are TGTGCCAGCAGTTTGGAGGAATTCGGCCGCCCTGAAGCTTTCTTT. This receptor chain uses TRBV12-3 or TRBV12-4 and TRBJ1-1; confidence is insufficient to name the D gene. The CDR3 contains 15 residues, cysteine and phenylalanine counted. The DNA shown is the 45-base CDR3, in frame from base 1. V drops 3 bases and J drops 6 bases, leaving 17 bases in between.